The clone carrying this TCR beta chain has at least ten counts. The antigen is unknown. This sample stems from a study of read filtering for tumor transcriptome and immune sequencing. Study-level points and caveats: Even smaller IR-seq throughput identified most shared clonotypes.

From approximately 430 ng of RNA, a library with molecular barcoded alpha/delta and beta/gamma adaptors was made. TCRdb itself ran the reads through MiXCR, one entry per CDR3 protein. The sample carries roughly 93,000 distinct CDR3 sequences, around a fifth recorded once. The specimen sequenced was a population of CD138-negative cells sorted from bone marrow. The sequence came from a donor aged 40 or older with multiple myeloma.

DNA of the CDR3: TGTGCCAGCAGTTATGGCAGTTCCACCGCTGAGACCCAGTACTTC. This translates into CASSYGSSTAETQYF. V and J are TRBV6-6 and TRBJ2-5; no firm D call. Looked up from germline, CDR1 is MNHNY and CDR2 is SVGAGI (reference sequence). V dropped 3 bases and J dropped 5 bases, with 16 bases sitting between them. The CDR3 extends over 15 amino acids.